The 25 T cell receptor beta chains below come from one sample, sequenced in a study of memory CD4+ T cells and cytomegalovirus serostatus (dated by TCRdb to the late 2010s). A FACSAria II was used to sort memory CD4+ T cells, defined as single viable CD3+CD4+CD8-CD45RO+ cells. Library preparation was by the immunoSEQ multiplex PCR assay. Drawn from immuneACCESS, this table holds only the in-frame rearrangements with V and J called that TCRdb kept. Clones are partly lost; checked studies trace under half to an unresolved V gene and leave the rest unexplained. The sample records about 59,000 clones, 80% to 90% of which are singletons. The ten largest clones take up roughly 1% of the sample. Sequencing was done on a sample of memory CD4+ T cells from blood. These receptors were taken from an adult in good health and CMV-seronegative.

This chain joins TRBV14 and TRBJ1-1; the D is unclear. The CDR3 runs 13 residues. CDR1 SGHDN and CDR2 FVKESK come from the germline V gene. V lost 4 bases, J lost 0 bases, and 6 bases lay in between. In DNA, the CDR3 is TGTGCCAGCAGCCGGCAGATGAACACTGAAGCTTTCTTT. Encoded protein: CASSRQMNTEAFF.

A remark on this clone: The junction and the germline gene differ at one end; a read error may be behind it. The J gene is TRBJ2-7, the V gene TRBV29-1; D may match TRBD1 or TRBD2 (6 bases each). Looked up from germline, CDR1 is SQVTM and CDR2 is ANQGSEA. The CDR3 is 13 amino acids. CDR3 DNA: TGCAGCGCAAATGGGGGGCTCTCCCACGAGCAGTACTTC. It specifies CSANGGLSHEQYF.

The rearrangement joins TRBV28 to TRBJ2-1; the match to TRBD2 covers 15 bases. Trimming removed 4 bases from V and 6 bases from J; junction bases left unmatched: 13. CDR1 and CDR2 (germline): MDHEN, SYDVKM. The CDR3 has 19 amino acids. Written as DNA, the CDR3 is TGTGCCAGCAGTTCCCCCCCGGGACTAGCGGGAGGCCCCCCCAATGAGCAGTTCTTC. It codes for CASSSPPGLAGGPPNEQFF.

DNA for the CDR3: TGTGCCAGCTCACCCGGAGGACAGGGGGCCGGGGGCTACACCTTC. Translation gives CASSPGGQGAGGYTF. The V gene is TRBV18, the J gene TRBJ1-2; 11 bases map to TRBD1. CDR3 length: 15 residues. Germline V lookup: CDR1 KGHSH, CDR2 LQKENI. With V trimmed by 3 bases and J by 8 bases, 8 bases remained unmatched.

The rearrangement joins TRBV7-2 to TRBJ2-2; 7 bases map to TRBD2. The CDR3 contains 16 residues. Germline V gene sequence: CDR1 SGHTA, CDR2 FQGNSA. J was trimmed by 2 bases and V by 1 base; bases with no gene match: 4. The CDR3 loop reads CASSLVGGSNTGELFF. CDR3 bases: TGTGCCAGCAGCTTAGTTGGCGGGAGTAACACCGGGGAGCTGTTTTTT.

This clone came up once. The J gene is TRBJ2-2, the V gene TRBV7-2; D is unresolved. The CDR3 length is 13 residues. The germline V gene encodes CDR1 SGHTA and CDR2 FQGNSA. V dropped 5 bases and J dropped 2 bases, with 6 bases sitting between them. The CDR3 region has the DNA TGTGCCAGCAGCCAAAGTAACACCGGGGAGCTGTTTTTT. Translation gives CASSQSNTGELFF.

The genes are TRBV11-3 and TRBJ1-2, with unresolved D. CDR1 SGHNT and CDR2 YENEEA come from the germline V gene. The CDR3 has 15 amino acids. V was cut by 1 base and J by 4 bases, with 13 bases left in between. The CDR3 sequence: CASSLGAGEGYGYTF. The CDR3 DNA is TGTGCCAGCAGCTTAGGCGCAGGAGAGGGCTATGGCTACACCTTC.

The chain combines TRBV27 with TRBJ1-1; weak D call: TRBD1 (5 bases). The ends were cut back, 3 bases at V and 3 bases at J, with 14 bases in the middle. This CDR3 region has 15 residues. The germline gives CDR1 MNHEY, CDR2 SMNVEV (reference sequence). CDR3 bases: TGTGCCAGCAGTTTGCGAGGGGTTGGATACACTGAAGCTTTCTTT. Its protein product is CASSLRGVGYTEAFF.

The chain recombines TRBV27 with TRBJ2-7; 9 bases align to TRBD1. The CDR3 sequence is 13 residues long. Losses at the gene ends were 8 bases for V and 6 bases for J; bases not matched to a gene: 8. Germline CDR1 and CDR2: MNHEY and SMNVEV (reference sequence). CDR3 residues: CASGKTGGGEQYF. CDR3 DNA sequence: TGTGCCAGCGGTAAAACAGGGGGCGGCGAGCAGTACTTC.

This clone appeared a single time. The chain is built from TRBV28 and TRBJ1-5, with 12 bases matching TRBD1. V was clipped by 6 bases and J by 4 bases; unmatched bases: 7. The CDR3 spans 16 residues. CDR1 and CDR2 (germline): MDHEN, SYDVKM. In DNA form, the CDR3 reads TGTGCCAGCAGGCCGGGACAGGGGGCTTGGAATCAGCCCCAGCATTTT. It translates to CASRPGQGAWNQPQHF.

The CDR3 region is CASSNREQFQETQYF. For the CDR3, the DNA is TGTGCCAGCAGCAATCGAGAGCAGTTCCAAGAGACCCAGTACTTC. The chain has TRBV21-1 and TRBJ2-5. TRBV21-1 is listed as a pseudogene. The CDR3 has 15 residues.

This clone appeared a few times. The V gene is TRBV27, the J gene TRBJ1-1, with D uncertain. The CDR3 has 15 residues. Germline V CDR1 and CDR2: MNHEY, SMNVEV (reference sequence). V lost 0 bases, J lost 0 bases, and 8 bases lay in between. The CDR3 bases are TGTGCCAGCAGTTTATCTCAGCACATGAACACTGAAGCTTTCTTT. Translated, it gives CASSLSQHMNTEAFF.

The CDR3 DNA sequence: TGTGCCACCAGCGAGGGGACGTCCCAACGAACCGGGGAGCTGTTTTTT. This translates into CATSEGTSQRTGELFF. The V and J genes are TRBV15 and TRBJ2-2; either TRBD1 or TRBD2 may fit D (5 bases each). Per germline, CDR1 LNHNV and CDR2 YYDKDF (reference sequence). The length of the CDR3 is 16 residues. V dropped 5 bases and J dropped 5 bases, with 18 bases sitting between them. Combining the CDR3 with reference TRBV15 and TRBJ2-2 gives the whole variable domain DAMVIQNPRYQVTQFGKPVTLSCSQTLNHNVMYWYQQKSSQAPKLLFHYYDKDFNNEADTPDNFQSRRPNTSFCFLDIRSPGLGDTAMYLCATSEGTSQRTGELFFGEGSRLTVL.

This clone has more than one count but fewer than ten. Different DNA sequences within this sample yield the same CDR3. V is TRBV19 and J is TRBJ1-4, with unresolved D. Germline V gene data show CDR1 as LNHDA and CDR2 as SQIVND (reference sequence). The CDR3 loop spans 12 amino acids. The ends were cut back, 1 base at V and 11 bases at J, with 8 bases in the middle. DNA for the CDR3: TGTGCCAGTAGTATAGGGGGAAAGAAACTGTTTTTT. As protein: CASSIGGKKLFF.

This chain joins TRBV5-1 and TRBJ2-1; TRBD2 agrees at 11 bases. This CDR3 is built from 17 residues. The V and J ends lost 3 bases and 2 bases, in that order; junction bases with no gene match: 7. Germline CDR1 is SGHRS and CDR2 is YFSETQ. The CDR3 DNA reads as TGCGCCAGCAGCTCTCTGGGACTAGCGGATACCTACAATGAGCAGTTCTTC. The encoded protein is CASSSLGLADTYNEQFF.

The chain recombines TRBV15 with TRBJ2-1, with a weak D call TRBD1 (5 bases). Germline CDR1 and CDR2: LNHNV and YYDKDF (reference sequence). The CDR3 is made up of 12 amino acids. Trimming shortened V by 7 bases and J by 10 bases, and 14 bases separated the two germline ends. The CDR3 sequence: CATNQGVGEQFF. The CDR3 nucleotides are TGTGCCACCAATCAGGGCGTTGGAGAGCAGTTCTTC.

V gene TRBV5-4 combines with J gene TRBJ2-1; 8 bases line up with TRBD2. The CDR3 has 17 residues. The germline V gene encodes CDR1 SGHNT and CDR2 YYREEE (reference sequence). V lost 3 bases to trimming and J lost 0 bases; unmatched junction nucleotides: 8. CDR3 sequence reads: CASSSGGLADSYNEQFF. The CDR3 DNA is TGTGCCAGCAGCTCGGGGGGGCTAGCAGACTCCTACAATGAGCAGTTCTTC.

The CDR3 loop is CASSSGGEWQYF. The CDR3 DNA reads TGTGCCAGCAGCTCTGGGGGGGAGTGGCAGTACTTC. V usage is TRBV7-9 and J usage is TRBJ2-7, with 7 nucleotides matching TRBD2. V was pared by 4 bases and J by 9 bases, with 6 bases of the junction left unmatched. CDR1 is SEHNR, CDR2 FQNEAQ, per germline (reference sequence). CDR3 length: 12 amino acids.

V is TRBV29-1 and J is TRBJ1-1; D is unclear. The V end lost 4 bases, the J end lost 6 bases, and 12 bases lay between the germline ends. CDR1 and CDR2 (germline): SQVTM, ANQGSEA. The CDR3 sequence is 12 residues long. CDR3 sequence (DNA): TGCAGCGTTGGAGAGTCTAACGCTGAAGCTTTCTTT. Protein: CSVGESNAEAFF. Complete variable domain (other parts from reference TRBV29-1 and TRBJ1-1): SAVISQKPSRDICQRGTSLTIQCQVDSQVTMMFWYRQQPGQSLTLIATANQGSEATYESGFVIDKFPISRPNLTFSTLTVSNMSPEDSSIYLCSVGESNAEAFFGQGTRLTVV.

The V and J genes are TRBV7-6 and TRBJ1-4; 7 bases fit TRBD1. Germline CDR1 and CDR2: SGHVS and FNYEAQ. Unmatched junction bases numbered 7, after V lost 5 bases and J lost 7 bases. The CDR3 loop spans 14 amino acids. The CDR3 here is CASSVGGGGEKLFF. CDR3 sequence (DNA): TGTGCCAGCAGCGTAGGGGGCGGAGGTGAAAAACTGTTTTTT.

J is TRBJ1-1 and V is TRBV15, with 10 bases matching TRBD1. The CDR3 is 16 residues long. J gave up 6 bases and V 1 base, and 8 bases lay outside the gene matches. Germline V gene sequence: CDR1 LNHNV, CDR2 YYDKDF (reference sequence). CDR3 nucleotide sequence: TGTGCCACCAGCAGAGTGGACAGGGGGGTTTTCGCTGAAGCTTTCTTT. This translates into CATSRVDRGVFAEAFF.

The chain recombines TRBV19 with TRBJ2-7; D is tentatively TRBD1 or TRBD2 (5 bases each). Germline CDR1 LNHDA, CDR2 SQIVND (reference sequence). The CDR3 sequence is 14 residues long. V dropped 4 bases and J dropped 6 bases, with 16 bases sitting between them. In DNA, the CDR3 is TGTGCCAGTAGTACTAGGGGATTAGCGATCGAGCAGTACTTC. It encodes CASSTRGLAIEQYF.

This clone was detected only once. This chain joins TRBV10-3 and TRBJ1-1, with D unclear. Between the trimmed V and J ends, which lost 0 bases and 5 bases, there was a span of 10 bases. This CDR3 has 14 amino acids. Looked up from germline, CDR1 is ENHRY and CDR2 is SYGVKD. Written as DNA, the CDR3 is TGTGCCATCAGTGAGTCTAACGGACCTACTGAAGCTTTCTTT. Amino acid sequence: CAISESNGPTEAFF.

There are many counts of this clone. This chain's CDR3 is CASRAQIGQETQYF. Written as DNA, the CDR3 is TGTGCCAGCAGAGCCCAAATCGGACAAGAGACCCAGTACTTC. V and J are TRBV2 and TRBJ2-5; D is ambiguous. The CDR3 totals 14 residues. Germline assignment: CDR1 SNHLY and CDR2 FYNNEI. The germline V and J ends were trimmed by 6 bases and 2 bases, with 13 bases remaining between them.

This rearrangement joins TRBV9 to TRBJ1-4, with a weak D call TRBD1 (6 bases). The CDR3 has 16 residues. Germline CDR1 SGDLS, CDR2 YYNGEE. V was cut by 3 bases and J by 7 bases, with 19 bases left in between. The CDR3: CASSATQGSLGEKLFF. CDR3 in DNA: TGTGCCAGCAGCGCTACTCAGGGGTCACTCGGTGAAAAACTGTTTTTT.